This T cell receptor (beta chain) was documented in a study of T cell repertoires in cytomegalovirus infection. Overall study findings and caveats: Predominance within the ex vivo response was attributable to HLA-C-restricted CMV-specific TCR beta clonotypes.

This clonotype was counted at least ten times. Antigen: not known. TCRdb analysed the reads with MiXCR anew, one entry per CDR3 protein. The sample holds 150,000 to 200,000 distinct CDR3 sequences, less than 9.5% seen once. Germline assignment: CDR1 SGHTA and CDR2 FQGNSA. This CDR3 comprises 14 residues. Trimming cost V 4 bases and J 8 bases; bases outside gene matches: 8. The TCR sequence derives from a human donor in good health (CMV status not recorded). Some clones in this sample may be carry-over from other donors' samples. The chain joins TRBV7-2 to TRBJ1-3; 7 bases fit TRBD1. Sequences were obtained from PBMCs. The CDR3, as DNA: TGTGCCAGCAGCTGGGGACAGAGAGGTGACACCATATATTTT. This codes for CASSWGQRGDTIYF.